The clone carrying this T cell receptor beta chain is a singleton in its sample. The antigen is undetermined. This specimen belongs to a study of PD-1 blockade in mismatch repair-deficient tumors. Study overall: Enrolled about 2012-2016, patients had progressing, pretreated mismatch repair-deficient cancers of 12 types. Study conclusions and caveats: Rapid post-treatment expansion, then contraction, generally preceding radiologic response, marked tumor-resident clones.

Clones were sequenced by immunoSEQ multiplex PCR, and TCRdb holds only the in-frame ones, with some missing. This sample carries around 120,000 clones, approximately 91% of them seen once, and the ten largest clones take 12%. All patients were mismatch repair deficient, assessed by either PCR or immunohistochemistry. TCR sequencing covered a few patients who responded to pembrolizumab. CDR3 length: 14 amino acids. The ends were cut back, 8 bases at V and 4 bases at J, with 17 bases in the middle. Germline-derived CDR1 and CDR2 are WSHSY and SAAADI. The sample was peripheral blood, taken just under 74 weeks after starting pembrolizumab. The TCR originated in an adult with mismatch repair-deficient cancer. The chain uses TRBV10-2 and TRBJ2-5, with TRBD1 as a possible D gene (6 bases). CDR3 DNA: TGCGCCAGCGGAAGTTGGACAGCCCTAGAGACCCAGTACTTC. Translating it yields CASGSWTALETQYF.